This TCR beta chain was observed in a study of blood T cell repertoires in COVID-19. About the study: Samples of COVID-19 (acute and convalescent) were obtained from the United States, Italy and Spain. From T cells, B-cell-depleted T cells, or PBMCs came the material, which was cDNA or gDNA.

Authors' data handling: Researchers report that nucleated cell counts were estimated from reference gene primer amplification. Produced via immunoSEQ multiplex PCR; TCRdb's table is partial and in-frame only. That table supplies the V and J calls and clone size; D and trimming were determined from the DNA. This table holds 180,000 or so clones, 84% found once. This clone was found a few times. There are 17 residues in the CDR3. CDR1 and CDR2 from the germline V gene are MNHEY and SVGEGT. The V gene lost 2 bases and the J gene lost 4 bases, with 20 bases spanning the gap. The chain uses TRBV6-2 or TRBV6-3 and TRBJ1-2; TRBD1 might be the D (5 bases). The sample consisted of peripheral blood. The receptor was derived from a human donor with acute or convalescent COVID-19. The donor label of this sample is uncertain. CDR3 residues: CASSYRAGAKPSYGYTF. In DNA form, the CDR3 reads TGTGCCAGCAGTTACCGGGCTGGGGCCAAGCCTAGCTATGGCTACACCTTC.